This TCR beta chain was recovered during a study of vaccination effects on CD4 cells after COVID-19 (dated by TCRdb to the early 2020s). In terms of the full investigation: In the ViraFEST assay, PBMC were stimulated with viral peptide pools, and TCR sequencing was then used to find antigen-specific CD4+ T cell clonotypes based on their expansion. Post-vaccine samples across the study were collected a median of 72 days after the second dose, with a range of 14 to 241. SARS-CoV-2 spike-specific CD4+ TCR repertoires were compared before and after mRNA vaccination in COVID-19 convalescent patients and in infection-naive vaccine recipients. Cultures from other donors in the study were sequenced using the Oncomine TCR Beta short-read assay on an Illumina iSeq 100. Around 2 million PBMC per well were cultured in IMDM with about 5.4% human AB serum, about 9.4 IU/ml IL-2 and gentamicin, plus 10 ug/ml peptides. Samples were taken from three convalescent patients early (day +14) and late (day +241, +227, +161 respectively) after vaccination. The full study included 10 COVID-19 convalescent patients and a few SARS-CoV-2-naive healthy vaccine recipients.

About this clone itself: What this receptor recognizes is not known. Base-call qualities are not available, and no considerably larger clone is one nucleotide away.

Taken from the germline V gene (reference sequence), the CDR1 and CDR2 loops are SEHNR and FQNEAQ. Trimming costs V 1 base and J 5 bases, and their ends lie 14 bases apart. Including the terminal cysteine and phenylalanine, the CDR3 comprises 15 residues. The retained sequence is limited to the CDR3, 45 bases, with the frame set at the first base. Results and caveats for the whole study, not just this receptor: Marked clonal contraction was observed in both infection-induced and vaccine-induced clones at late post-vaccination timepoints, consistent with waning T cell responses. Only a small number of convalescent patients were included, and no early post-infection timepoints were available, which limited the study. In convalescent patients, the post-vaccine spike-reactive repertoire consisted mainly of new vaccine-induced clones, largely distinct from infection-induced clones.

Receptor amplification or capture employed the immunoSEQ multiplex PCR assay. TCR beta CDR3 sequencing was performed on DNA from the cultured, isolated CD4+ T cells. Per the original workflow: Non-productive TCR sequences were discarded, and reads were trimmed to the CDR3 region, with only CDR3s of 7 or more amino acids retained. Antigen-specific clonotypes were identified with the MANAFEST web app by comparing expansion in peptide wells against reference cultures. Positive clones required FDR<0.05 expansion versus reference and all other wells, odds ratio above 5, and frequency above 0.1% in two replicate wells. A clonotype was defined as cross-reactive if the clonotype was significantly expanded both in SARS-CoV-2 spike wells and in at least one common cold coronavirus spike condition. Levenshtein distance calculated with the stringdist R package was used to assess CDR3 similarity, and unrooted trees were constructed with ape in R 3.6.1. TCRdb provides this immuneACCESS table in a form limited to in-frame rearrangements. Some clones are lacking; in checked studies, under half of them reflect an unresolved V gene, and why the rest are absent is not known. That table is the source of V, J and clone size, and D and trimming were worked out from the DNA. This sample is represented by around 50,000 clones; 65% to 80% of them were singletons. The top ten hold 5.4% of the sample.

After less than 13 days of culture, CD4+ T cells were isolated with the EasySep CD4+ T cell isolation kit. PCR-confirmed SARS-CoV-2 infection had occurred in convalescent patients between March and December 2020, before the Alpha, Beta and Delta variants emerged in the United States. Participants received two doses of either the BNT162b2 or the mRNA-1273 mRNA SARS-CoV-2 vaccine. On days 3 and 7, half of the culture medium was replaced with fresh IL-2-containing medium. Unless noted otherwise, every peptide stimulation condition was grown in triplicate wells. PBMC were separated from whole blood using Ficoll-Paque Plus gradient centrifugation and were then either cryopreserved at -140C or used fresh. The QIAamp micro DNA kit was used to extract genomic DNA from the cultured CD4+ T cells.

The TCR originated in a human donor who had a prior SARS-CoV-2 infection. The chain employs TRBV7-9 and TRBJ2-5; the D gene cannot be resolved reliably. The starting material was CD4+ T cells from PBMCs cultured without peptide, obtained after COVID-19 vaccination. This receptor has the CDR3 CASSLDRSGGETQYF. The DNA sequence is TGTGCCAGCAGCTTAGATCGGTCTGGTGGGGAGACCCAGTACTTC.